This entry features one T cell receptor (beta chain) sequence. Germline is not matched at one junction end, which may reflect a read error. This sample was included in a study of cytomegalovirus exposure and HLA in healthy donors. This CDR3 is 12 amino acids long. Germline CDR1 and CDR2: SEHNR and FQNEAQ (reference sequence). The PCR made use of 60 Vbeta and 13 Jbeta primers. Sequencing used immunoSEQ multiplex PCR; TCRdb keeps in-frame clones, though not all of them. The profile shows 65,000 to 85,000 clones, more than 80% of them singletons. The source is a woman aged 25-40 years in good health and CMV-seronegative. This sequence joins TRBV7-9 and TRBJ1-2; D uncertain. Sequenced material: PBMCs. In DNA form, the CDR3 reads TGTTCCAGCAGCTTAGTCCCTTCGGGCTACACCTTC. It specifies CSSSLVPSGYTF.